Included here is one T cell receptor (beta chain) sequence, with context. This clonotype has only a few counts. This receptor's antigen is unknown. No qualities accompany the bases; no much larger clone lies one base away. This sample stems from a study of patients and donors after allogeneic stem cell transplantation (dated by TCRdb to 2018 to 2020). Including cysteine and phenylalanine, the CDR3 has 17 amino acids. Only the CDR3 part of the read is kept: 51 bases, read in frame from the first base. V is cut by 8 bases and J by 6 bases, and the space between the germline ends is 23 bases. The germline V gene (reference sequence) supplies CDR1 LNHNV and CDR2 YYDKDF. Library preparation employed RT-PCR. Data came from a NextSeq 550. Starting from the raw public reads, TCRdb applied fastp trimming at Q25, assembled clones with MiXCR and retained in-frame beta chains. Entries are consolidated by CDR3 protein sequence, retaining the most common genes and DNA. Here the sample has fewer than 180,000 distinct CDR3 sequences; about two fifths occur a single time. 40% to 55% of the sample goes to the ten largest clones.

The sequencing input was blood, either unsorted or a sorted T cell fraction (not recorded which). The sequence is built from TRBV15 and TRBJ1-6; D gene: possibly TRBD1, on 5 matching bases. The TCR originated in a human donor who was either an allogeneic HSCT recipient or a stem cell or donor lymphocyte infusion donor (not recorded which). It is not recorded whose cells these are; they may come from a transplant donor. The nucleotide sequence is TGTGCCACCGACCCCGGGGGGTGGGGGAAACTTAATTCACCCCTCCACTTT. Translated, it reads CATDPGGWGKLNSPLHF.